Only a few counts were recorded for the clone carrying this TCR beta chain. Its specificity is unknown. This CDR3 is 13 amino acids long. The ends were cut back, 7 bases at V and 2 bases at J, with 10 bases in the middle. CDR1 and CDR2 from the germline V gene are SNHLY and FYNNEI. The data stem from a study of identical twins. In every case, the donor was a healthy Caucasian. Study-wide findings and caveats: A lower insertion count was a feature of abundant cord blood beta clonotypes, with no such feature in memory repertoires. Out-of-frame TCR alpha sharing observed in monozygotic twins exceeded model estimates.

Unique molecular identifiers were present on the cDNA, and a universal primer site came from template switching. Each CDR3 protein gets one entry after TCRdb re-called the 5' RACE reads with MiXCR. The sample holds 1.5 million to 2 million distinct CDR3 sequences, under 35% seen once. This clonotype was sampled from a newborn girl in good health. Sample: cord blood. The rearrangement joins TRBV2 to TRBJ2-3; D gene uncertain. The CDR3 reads CASNYGNTDTQYF. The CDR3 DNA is TGTGCCAGCAATTACGGCAACACAGATACGCAGTATTTT.